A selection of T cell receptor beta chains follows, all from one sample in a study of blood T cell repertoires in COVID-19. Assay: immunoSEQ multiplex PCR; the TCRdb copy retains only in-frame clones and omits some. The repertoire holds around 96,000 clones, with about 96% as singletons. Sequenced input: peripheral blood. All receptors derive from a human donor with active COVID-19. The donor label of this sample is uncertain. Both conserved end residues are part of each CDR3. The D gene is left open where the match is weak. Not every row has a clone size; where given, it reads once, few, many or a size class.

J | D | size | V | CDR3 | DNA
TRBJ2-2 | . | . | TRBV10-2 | CASKYTNTGELFF | TGCGCCAGCAAATACACAAACACCGGGGAGCTGTTTTTT
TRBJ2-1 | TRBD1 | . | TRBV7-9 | CASSLATGFGEQFF | TGTGCCAGCAGCTTAGCGACAGGGTTCGGTGAGCAGTTCTTC
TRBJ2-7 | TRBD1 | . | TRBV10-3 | CAISDPDRGFYEQYF | TGTGCCATCAGTGACCCGGACAGGGGCTTCTACGAGCAGTACTTC
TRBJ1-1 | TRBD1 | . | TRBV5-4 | CASSPYRGGGTEAFF | TGTGCCAGCAGCCCGTACAGGGGCGGAGGCACTGAAGCTTTCTTT
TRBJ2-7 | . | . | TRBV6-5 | CASRPGYEEQYF | TGTGCCAGCAGGCCAGGGTATGAAGAGCAGTACTTC
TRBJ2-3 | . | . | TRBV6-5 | CASRAGTSARDTQYF | TGTGCCAGCAGGGCCGGGACTTCGGCAAGGGATACGCAGTATTTT
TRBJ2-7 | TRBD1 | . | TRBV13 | CASSFLGGTGAYEQYF | TGTGCCAGCAGCTTCCTTGGGGGGACAGGGGCCTACGAGCAGTACTTC
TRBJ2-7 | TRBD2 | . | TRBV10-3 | CAISGASGGVPSEQYF | TGTGCCATCAGTGGGGCTAGCGGGGGGGTCCCCTCCGAGCAGTACTTC
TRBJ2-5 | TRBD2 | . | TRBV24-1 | CATSDYRGSGGQETQYF | TGTGCCACCAGTGATTATCGAGGTAGCGGGGGCCAAGAGACCCAGTACTTC
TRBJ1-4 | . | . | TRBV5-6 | CASSLGSRDNEKLFF | TGTGCCAGCAGCTTGGGGAGCAGGGATAATGAAAAACTGTTTTTT
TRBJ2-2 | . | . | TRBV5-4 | CASSVRNTGELFF | TGTGCCAGCAGCGTCAGGAACACCGGGGAGCTGTTTTTT
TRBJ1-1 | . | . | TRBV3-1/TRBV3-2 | CASSQGLNTEAFF | TGTGCCAGCAGCCAAGGACTCAACACTGAAGCTTTCTTT
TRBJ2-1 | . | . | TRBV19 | CASKRGGGNYNEQFF | TGTGCCAGTAAAAGAGGGGGGGGTAACTACAATGAGCAGTTCTTC
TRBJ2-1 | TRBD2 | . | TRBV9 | CASSVGLAGLYNEQFF | TGTGCCAGCAGCGTTGGGCTAGCGGGATTATACAATGAGCAGTTCTTC
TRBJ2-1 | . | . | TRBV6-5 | CASKRIEEGEQFF | TGTGCCAGCAAGCGTATAGAGGAGGGTGAGCAGTTCTTC
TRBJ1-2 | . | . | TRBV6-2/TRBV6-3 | CASSYLNYGYTF | TGTGCCAGCAGTTACCTGAACTATGGCTACACCTTC
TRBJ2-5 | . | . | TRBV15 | CATSRAPGETQYF | TGTGCCACCAGCAGAGCTCCGGGAGAGACCCAGTACTTC
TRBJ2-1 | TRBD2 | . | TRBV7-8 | CASSPWGLAGVNNEQFF | TGTGCCAGCAGCCCATGGGGACTAGCGGGGGTCAACAATGAGCAGTTCTTC
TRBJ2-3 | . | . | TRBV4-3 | CASSQEGGSIDTQYF | TGCGCCAGCAGCCAAGAAGGAGGGTCGATAGATACGCAGTATTTT
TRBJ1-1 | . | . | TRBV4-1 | CASSQKGSEAFF | TGCGCCAGCAGCCAGAAGGGGTCTGAAGCTTTCTTT
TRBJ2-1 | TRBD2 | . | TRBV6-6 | CASIRTSGSSYNEQFF | TGTGCCAGCATCAGGACTAGCGGAAGCTCCTACAATGAGCAGTTCTTC
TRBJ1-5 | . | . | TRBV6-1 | CASSEVANQPQHF | TGTGCCAGCAGTGAAGTGGCCAATCAGCCCCAGCATTTT
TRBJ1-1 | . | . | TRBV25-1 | CASSSPQGKVGNTEAFF | TGTGCCAGCAGTAGCCCGCAGGGAAAGGTTGGGAACACTGAAGCTTTCTTT
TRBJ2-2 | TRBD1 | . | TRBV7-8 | CASSLLSTGGFGELFF | TGTGCCAGCAGCTTACTATCCACAGGGGGCTTCGGGGAGCTGTTTTTT
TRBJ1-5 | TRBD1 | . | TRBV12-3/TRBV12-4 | CASRQQGNQPQHF | TGTGCCAGCCGACAACAGGGGAATCAGCCCCAGCATTTT
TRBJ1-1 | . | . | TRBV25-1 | CASSETREAFF | TGTGCCAGCAGTGAGACTCGTGAAGCTTTCTTT
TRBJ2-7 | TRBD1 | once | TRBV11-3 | CASSIWDRGPYEQYF | TGTGCCAGCAGCATATGGGACAGGGGCCCCTACGAGCAGTACTTC
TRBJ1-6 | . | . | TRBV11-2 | CASSLFYLTPLHF | TGTGCCAGCAGCTTATTCTATCTAACACCCCTCCACTTT
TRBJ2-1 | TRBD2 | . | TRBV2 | CASTLGLAEYSYNEQFF | TGTGCCAGCACCCTGGGACTAGCGGAATACTCCTACAATGAGCAGTTCTTC
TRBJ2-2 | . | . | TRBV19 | CASSMVQSLGELFF | TGTGCCAGTAGTATGGTACAGAGTCTCGGGGAGCTGTTTTTT
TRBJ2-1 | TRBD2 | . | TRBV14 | CASSQVRGGRNEQFF | TGTGCCAGCAGCCAAGTCCGGGGGGGTCGTAATGAGCAGTTCTTC
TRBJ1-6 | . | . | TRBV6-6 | CASSYGRGGPGSPLHF | TGTGCCAGCAGTTACGGTCGAGGAGGGCCGGGTTCACCCCTCCACTTT
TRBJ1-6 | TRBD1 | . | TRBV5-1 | CASSLGQGLSPLHF | TGCGCCAGCAGCTTGGGACAGGGGCTGTCGCCCCTCCACTTT
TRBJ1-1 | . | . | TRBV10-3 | CAISVRGDTEAFF | TGTGCCATCAGTGTCCGGGGTGACACTGAAGCTTTCTTT
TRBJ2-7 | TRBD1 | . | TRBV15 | CATSRDRGGKHEQYF | TGTGCCACCAGCAGGGACAGGGGGGGTAAGCACGAGCAGTACTTC
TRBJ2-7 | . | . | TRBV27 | CASSSRDTRGEQYF | TGTGCCAGCAGCTCCCGGGACACCCGCGGCGAGCAGTACTTC
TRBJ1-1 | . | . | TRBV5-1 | CASSLGRATRNTEAFF | TGCGCCAGCAGCTTGGGGCGGGCCACCAGGAACACTGAAGCTTTCTTT
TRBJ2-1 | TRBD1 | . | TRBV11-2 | CASSRQQGEAYNEQFF | TGTGCCAGCAGCAGGCAACAGGGGGAGGCCTACAATGAGCAGTTCTTC
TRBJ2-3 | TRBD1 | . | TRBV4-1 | CASSQVGAGGRDTQYF | TGCGCCAGCAGCCAAGTCGGGGCAGGGGGACGGGATACGCAGTATTTT
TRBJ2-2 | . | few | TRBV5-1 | CASSPSGLLAGELFF | TGCGCCAGCAGTCCATCGGGACTTTTAGCCGGGGAGCTGTTTTTT
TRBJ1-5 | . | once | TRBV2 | CASTPDGTNQPQHF | TGTGCCAGCACCCCGGACGGGACTAATCAGCCCCAGCATTTT
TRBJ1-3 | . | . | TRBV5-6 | CASSSWAGALSGNTIYF | TGTGCCAGCAGCTCCTGGGCAGGGGCCCTCTCTGGAAACACCATATATTTT
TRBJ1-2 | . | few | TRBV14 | CASSLAGALINPQGYTF | TGTGCCAGCAGCCTGGCAGGCGCATTGATAAATCCGCAAGGCTACACCTTC
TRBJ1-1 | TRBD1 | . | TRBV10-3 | CAISDTGALNTEAFF | TGTGCCATCAGTGACACAGGGGCCTTGAACACTGAAGCTTTCTTT
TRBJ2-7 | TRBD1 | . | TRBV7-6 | CASSDRGPSYEQYF | TGTGCCAGCAGCGACAGGGGGCCTTCCTACGAGCAGTACTTC
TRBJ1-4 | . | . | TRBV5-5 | CASSRTAGREKLFF | TGTGCCAGCAGCCGGACAGCGGGGCGTGAAAAACTGTTTTTT
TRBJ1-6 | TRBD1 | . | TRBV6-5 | CASSYPGQLSPLHF | TGTGCCAGCAGTTATCCGGGACAGCTTTCACCCCTCCACTTT
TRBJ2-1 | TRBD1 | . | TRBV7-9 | CASSYRTGDNEQFF | TGTGCCAGCAGCTACAGGACAGGGGACAATGAGCAGTTCTTC
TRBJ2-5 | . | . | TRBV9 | CASSVAAGAQETQYF | TGTGCCAGCAGCGTAGCGGCGGGGGCTCAAGAGACCCAGTACTTC
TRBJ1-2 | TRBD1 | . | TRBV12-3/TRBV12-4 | CASRTGGGGYTF | TGTGCCAGCAGGACAGGGGGGGGCGGCTACACCTTC
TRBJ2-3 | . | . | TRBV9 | CASSARRSWGQGTDTQYF | TGTGCCAGCAGCGCGAGACGTTCGTGGGGTCAGGGAACAGATACGCAGTATTTT
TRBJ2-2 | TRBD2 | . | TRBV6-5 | CASSYVGLASGELFF | TGTGCCAGCAGTTACGTTGGACTAGCTAGCGGGGAGCTGTTTTTT
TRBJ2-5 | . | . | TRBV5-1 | CASSLNVQRETQYF | TGCGCCAGCAGCTTGAATGTACAGCGGGAGACCCAGTACTTC
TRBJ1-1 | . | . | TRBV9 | CASSVAPQVTIEAFF | TGTGCCAGCAGCGTAGCCCCACAGGTGACGATTGAAGCTTTCTTT
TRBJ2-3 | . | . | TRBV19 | CASSLGRRAGSLKQPNTDTQYF | TGTGCCAGTAGTCTCGGCCGGAGGGCCGGGAGCCTGAAACAACCCAACACAGATACGCAGTATTTT
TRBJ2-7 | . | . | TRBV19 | CASSILGTTPHEQYF | TGTGCCAGTAGTATTTTAGGGACAACTCCCCACGAGCAGTACTTC